This T cell receptor beta chain was obtained from a study of early T cells in non-severe SARS-CoV-2 infection. Many counts were recorded for this clonotype. Researchers tagged individual cDNA molecules with unique molecular identifiers. Each CDR3 protein gets one entry after TCRdb re-called the 5' RACE reads with MiXCR. The sample holds some 91,000 distinct CDR3 sequences, 9.5% to 11% seen once. V shed 3 bases and J shed 4 bases, with 4 bases lying between them. This CDR3 spans 11 amino acids. Per germline, CDR1 SGDLS and CDR2 YYNGEE. The source was whole blood, collected at baseline. J is TRBJ1-2 and V is TRBV9; D call uncertain. The TCR sequence derives from an adult who was a healthcare worker with PCR-confirmed SARS-CoV-2 infection or an uninfected control (not recorded which). The CDR3 DNA follows: TGTGCCAGCAGCGAGGGCTATGGCTACACCTTC. Translated, it gives CASSEGYGYTF.